This T cell receptor (beta chain) was captured by sequencing in a study of blood T cell dynamics during melanoma immunotherapy. Study as a whole: Standard first-line treatment here was pembrolizumab or nivolumab plus ipilimumab in metastatic melanoma. Study-level findings and limits: Disease-control patients' PBMC repertoires became either more clonal or more diverse at W3.

The time point: pre-treatment baseline. Apart from two fast progressors, RECIST 1.1 response was judged 12 weeks post-infusion. As to this clone: Its antigen remains unidentified.

DNA loading was fixed at 350 ng for all bulk PBMC samples. The assay was immunoSEQ multiplex PCR, and TCRdb's table has in-frame clones only and misses some. The table has 14,000 or so clones, 85% to 90% seen once. The TCR originated in a human donor with melanoma. The sample here was blood, taken from a patient treated with checkpoint blockade.

The CDR3 sequence is CASSLEGAYEQYF. The CDR3 nucleotides are TGTGCCAGCAGCCTGGAGGGGGCTTACGAGCAGTACTTC. V usage is TRBV6-1 and J usage is TRBJ2-7, with a weak D call TRBD1 (7 bases). This CDR3 region has 13 residues. The germline gives CDR1 MNHNS, CDR2 SASEGT. With 6 bases removed from V and 4 bases from J, the gap between germline ends came to 13 bases.